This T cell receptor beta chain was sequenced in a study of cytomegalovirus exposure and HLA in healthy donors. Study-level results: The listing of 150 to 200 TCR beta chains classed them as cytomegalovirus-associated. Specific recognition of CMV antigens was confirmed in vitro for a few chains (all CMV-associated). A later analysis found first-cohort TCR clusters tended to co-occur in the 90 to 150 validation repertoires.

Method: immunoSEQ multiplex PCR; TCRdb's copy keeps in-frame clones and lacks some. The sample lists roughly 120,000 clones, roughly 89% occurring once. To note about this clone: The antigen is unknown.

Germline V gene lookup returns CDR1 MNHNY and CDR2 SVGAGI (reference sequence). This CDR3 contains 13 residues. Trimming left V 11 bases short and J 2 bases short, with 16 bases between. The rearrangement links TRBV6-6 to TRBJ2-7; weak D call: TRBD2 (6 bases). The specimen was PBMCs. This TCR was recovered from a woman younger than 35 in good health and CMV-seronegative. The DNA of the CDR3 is TGTGCCCACGGGAGAGGGTCACCCTACGAGCAGTACTTC. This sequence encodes CAHGRGSPYEQYF.